The 15 T cell receptor beta chains in this list originate from one sample, sequenced in a study of blood T cells in healthy people across ages. PCR was performed a second time for about 7 to 11 cycles using a sample-barcoded 5' primer and a J-beta primer mix. TCRdb used MiXCR to reprocess the 5' RACE reads, holding one entry per CDR3 protein. The table lists 1.5 million to 2 million distinct CDR3 sequences, just under 50% of them singletons. The material sequenced was blood. Receptors were obtained from a woman in her 40s in good health.

The chain links TRBV3-1 to TRBJ1-2; TRBD1 is a possible D gene (6 bases). This CDR3 is 14 amino acids long. Germline V gene sequence: CDR1 LGHDT, CDR2 YNNKEL (reference sequence). Trimming cost V 1 base and J 7 bases, with 13 bases left between them. The CDR3 DNA sequence: TGTGCCAGCAGCCAAGTTGGCGGGGGGCTTGGCTACACCTTC. It codes for CASSQVGGGLGYTF.

This sequence joins TRBV7-9 and TRBJ2-3; 7 bases are a match to TRBD2. Germline V gives CDR1 SEHNR, CDR2 FQNEAQ (reference sequence). This CDR3 is built from 16 residues. With 2 bases clipped from V and 7 bases from J, the junction kept 12 bases outside the gene matches. The CDR3 spells CASSLFLAGVGNTQYF. DNA for the CDR3: TGTGCCAGCAGCTTATTCCTGGCGGGGGTAGGGAATACGCAGTATTTT. The complete variable domain, with remaining parts taken from reference TRBV7-9 and TRBJ2-3, reads DTGVSQNPRHKITKRGQNVTFRCDPISEHNRLYWYRQTLGQGPEFLTYFQNEAQLEKSRLLSDRFSAERPKGSFSTLEIQRTEQGDSAMYLCASSLFLAGVGNTQYFGPGTRLTVL.

This clonotype was observed a few times. The chain carries TRBV29-1 and TRBJ2-5; D possibly corresponds to TRBD2 (6 bases). V lost 3 bases and J lost 1, with 18 bases in between. Germline V CDR1 and CDR2: SQVTM, ANQGSEA. The CDR3 covers 16 residues. The CDR3 DNA reads TGCAGCGTTGACTTGGGCGGGGCAGGGACCCAAGAGACCCAGTACTTC. The encoded protein is CSVDLGGAGTQETQYF. The variable domain in full, completed from reference TRBV29-1 and TRBJ2-5, reads SAVISQKPSRDICQRGTSLTIQCQVDSQVTMMFWYRQQPGQSLTLIATANQGSEATYESGFVIDKFPISRPNLTFSTLTVSNMSPEDSSIYLCSVDLGGAGTQETQYFGPGTRLLVL.

The chain links TRBV6-2 or TRBV6-3 to TRBJ1-5; D remains unclear. V was pared by 8 bases and J by 4 bases, with 18 bases between. This CDR3 contains 15 residues. Germline values: CDR1 MNHEY, CDR2 SVGEGT. CDR3 coding DNA: TGTGCCAGCGGTAGAAGTGTCGGATTTAATCAGCCCCAGCATTTT. It translates to CASGRSVGFNQPQHF.

The gene calls are TRBV7-9 and TRBJ2-7; a possible D gene is TRBD1 (6 bases). V was clipped by 3 bases and J by 3 bases, with 12 bases between them. CDR1 SEHNR and CDR2 FQNEAQ come from the germline V gene (reference sequence). The CDR3 loop spans 14 amino acids. The CDR3 here is CASSLGKGDYEQYF. The CDR3 DNA follows: TGTGCCAGCAGCTTGGGAAAGGGGGACTACGAGCAGTACTTC.

The CDR3 loop is CSASAVGGPSGEQFF. CDR3 bases: TGCAGTGCTAGCGCTGTGGGGGGGCCTTCTGGTGAGCAGTTCTTC. The chain has TRBV20-1 and TRBJ2-1; the D gene is possibly TRBD2 (7 bases). Germline-derived CDR1 and CDR2 are DFQATT and SNEGSKA (reference sequence). Trimming took off 3 bases at V and 9 bases at J, with 21 bases between the two ends. CDR3 length: 15 residues.

V usage is TRBV20-1 and J usage is TRBJ2-7; D unclear. Trimming shortened V by 1 base and J by 7 bases, and 14 bases separated the two germline ends. CDR1 DFQATT and CDR2 SNEGSKA come from the germline V gene (reference sequence). The length of the CDR3 is 13 residues. CDR3 nucleotides: TGCAGTGCTAGAGCAACAGAATACAATGAGCAGTACTTC. It is translated as CSARATEYNEQYF.

This rearrangement joins TRBV20-1 to TRBJ2-1, with D possibly called TRBD1 or TRBD2 (5 bases each). The CDR3 length is 12 residues. V shed 4 bases and J shed 4 bases, with 8 bases lying between them. The germline V gene has CDR1 DFQATT and CDR2 SNEGSKA (reference sequence). The CDR3 bases are TGCAGTGCTATGGGGGTTTACAATGAGCAGTTCTTC. It is translated as CSAMGVYNEQFF.

This chain uses TRBV9 with TRBJ1-2; D not certain. The V end lost 3 bases, the J end lost 6 bases, and 12 bases lay between the germline ends. The CDR3 has 13 amino acids. Germline V lookup: CDR1 SGDLS, CDR2 YYNGEE. In nucleotides, the CDR3 is TGTGCCAGCAGCGCCGCAGGTCATCATGGCTACACCTTC. It codes for CASSAAGHHGYTF.

In its sample, this clonotype was seen a few times. The chain uses TRBV7-9 and TRBJ2-7; D not resolved. The CDR3 totals 14 residues. Germline assignment: CDR1 SEHNR and CDR2 FQNEAQ (reference sequence). V gave up 5 bases and J gave up 3 bases, with 14 bases separating them. For the CDR3, the DNA is TGTGCCAGCAGCCGTAGGGATGTGGGCTACGAGCAGTACTTC. It codes for CASSRRDVGYEQYF.

The chain carries TRBV20-1 and TRBJ2-5; 7 bases align to TRBD2. The CDR3 contains 14 residues. Germline V CDR1 and CDR2: DFQATT, SNEGSKA (reference sequence). The J segment lost 5 bases and the V segment lost 0 bases, leaving 6 bases of the junction unmatched. The CDR3, as DNA: TGCAGTGCTAGAGATCTTCTTAGCGGGGAGACCCAGTACTTC. Its translation is CSARDLLSGETQYF.

The J gene is TRBJ2-5, the V gene TRBV9; 7 bases map to TRBD2. Gene TRBJ2-7 matches the end of the DNA better, so the J call may be wrong. The germline V gene has CDR1 SGDLS and CDR2 YYNGEE. The CDR3 totals 13 residues. Here the CDR3 reads CASSVEWGGEQYF. CDR3 DNA: TGTGCCAGCAGCGTAGAATGGGGGGGCGAGCAGTACTTC.

The chain has TRBV7-2 and TRBJ1-5; D perhaps matches TRBD1 (5 bases). The CDR3 has 15 residues. The ends were cut back, 3 bases at V and 4 bases at J, with 13 bases in the middle. Germline loops: CDR1 SGHTA, CDR2 FQGNSA. The CDR3 here is CASSLISGSNQPQHF. The CDR3 DNA is TGTGCCAGCAGCTTGATATCAGGGTCGAATCAGCCCCAGCATTTT.

The table lists this clonotype with a few counts. The chain employs TRBV4-1 and TRBJ1-4; D is ambiguous. Germline V gene lookup returns CDR1 MGHRA and CDR2 YSYEKL. The CDR3 has 17 residues. The ends were cut back, 1 base at V and 0 bases at J, with 12 bases in the middle. As DNA, the CDR3 is TGCGCCAGCAGCCAAGTGGTCCTGAGGGCAACTAATGAAAAACTGTTTTTT. Amino acids: CASSQVVLRATNEKLFF.

The chain employs TRBV29-1 and TRBJ1-2, with D maybe TRBD1 (5 bases). V shed 7 bases and J shed 1 base, with 16 bases lying between them. The germline CDR1 and CDR2 sequences are SQVTM and ANQGSEA. The CDR3 is 14 amino acids. The CDR3 spells CSAWGQNYNYGYTF. CDR3 DNA: TGCAGCGCCTGGGGCCAGAACTATAACTATGGCTACACCTTC. Full variable domain (missing parts from reference TRBV29-1 and TRBJ1-2): SAVISQKPSRDICQRGTSLTIQCQVDSQVTMMFWYRQQPGQSLTLIATANQGSEATYESGFVIDKFPISRPNLTFSTLTVSNMSPEDSSIYLCSAWGQNYNYGYTFGSGTRLTVV.